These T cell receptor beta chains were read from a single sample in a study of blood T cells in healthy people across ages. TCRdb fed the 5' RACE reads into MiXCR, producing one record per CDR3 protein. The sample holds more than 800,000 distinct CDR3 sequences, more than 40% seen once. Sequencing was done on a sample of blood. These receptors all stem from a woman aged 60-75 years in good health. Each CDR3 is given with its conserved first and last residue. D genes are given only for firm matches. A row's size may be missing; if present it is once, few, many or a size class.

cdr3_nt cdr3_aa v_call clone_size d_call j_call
TGTGCCAGCAGTGTACAGGGTACCCATTACGAGCAGTACTTC CASSVQGTHYEQYF TRBV28 . . TRBJ2-7
TGCGCCAGCAGCTTTCAGGGGGAAAGTGGCTACACCTTC CASSFQGESGYTF TRBV5-1 few TRBD1 TRBJ1-2
TGTGCCACCAGTTTTCTAGCCGACAATGAGCAGTTCTTC CATSFLADNEQFF TRBV24-1 few . TRBJ2-1
TGTGCCAGCAGAAAACGGGCAGGAGTCGGAAAGGGGGGCTACACCTTC CASRKRAGVGKGGYTF TRBV12-3/TRBV12-4 few . TRBJ1-2
TGCAGCGTTGGGGGAGTACACACTGAAGCTTTCTTT CSVGGVHTEAFF TRBV29-1 . . TRBJ1-1
TGTGCCAGCAGCCGAGGACTTGGGACAGGGCTAAGCACAGATACGCAGTATTTT CASSRGLGTGLSTDTQYF TRBV9 . TRBD1 TRBJ2-3
TGCGCCAGCAGCCAAACCCCAGGGAAGGTAGCAACTAATGAAAAACTGTTTTTT CASSQTPGKVATNEKLFF TRBV4-3 . . TRBJ1-4
TGCAGCGTTGATCGACAGAGGAGCGGGGAGCTGTTTTTT CSVDRQRSGELFF TRBV29-1 . . TRBJ2-2
TGTGCCAGCAGTTTACCGACAGTCGCCTATGGCTACACCTTC CASSLPTVAYGYTF TRBV28 . . TRBJ1-2
TGCGCCAGCAGCCAGGCGCAAAAAAGGGGTTACGAGCAGTACTTC CASSQAQKRGYEQYF TRBV4-1 . . TRBJ2-7
TGTGCCAGCAGTGGTCAGACTTCCTACGAGCAGTACTTC CASSGQTSYEQYF TRBV6-1 once . TRBJ2-7
TGTGCCAGCAGTTGGGACGGGGAACAAGAGACCCAGTACTTC CASSWDGEQETQYF TRBV27 few . TRBJ2-5
TGTGCCAGCAGCGAAACCTTAGCGGGAGGGAGCAATGAGCAGTACTTC CASSETLAGGSNEQYF TRBV28 . TRBD2 TRBJ2-7
TGTGCCAGCAGCTTAGGGACAGCGTCCTACTCTGGAAACACCATATATTTT CASSLGTASYSGNTIYF TRBV7-8 many . TRBJ1-3
TGCAGCGTTGAATCTTGGCGACAGGGTAGCGAGCAGTACTTC CSVESWRQGSEQYF TRBV29-1 . TRBD1 TRBJ2-7
TGTGCCAGCAGCGAGGGACCCCGCGCCGAAATCCATTCTGGGGCCAACGTCCTGACTTTC CASSEGPRAEIHSGANVLTF TRBV9 . . TRBJ2-6
TGTGCCGGCAGTTTACTAGCGGGTAACAATGAGCAGTTCTTC CAGSLLAGNNEQFF TRBV7-8 few TRBD2 TRBJ2-1
TGTGCCTGGAAATTTGGGGGCGGCAATTCCAATGAGCAGTTCTTC CAWKFGGGNSNEQFF TRBV30 . . TRBJ2-1
TGTGCCAGCAGCATGGGCAGTTCCTGGCCATTTGTCGATGAGCAGTTCTTC CASSMGSSWPFVDEQFF TRBV3-1 . . TRBJ2-1
TGTGCCAGCAGACCATCTGGGCGGGAAGTCACAGATACGCAGTATTTT CASRPSGREVTDTQYF TRBV3-1 . . TRBJ2-3
TGTGCCAGCGGCGCCACAGATACCTTTTACGAGCAGTACTTC CASGATDTFYEQYF TRBV28 . . TRBJ2-7
TGTGCCAGCAGCTTAGTTGGGGCGAACCACTACGAGCAGTACTTC CASSLVGANHYEQYF TRBV7-9 . . TRBJ2-7